This TCR beta chain was identified during a study of OX40 agonist ivuxolimab in advanced cancers. Across the whole study: An agonistic human IgG2 monoclonal antibody against OX40 (CD134) was given. Study-wide results and limits: Clonal expansion by week 6 occurred in CD4+ and CD8+ blood T cells (at 0.1 to 3.0 mg/kg). Low normalized T-cell clonal expansion was additionally recorded for some nonresponders.

The ends were cut back, 3 bases at V and 1 base at J, with 10 bases in the middle. Germline assignment: CDR1 SGHRS and CDR2 YFSETQ. This CDR3 comprises 15 residues. For this clone: Its antigen is as yet unknown.

Sequenced by immunoSEQ multiplex PCR; TCRdb stores in-frame clones only, minus some. This table holds roughly 68,000 clones, roughly 87% found once. This chain links TRBV5-1 with TRBJ2-2, with D perhaps given as TRBD1 or TRBD2 (5 bases each). The material was CD4+ or CD8+ T cells sorted from blood, obtained in a trial of the OX40 agonist ivuxolimab. The TCR comes from an adult with an advanced solid tumor such as melanoma, head and neck, liver or kidney cancer. The CDR3 protein is CASSSGTVNTGELFF. CDR3 sequence (DNA): TGCGCCAGCAGCTCCGGGACGGTGAACACCGGGGAGCTGTTTTTT.